The present T cell receptor beta chain was sequenced within a study of identical twins. Study-level points and caveats: Shared out-of-frame alpha sequences (those common to twins) showed excess low generation probability. Invariant MAIT and iNKT cells may have partly biased zero-insertion analyses.

All donors were healthy Caucasians. This clonotype was recorded at least ten times. Its target is unknown. A universal primer site was added by template switching, and unique molecular identifiers were carried by the cDNA. TCRdb recomputed calls from the 5' RACE reads with MiXCR, one row per CDR3 protein. This sample has more than 350,000 distinct CDR3 sequences, with roughly 9% found just once. V gave up 1 base and J gave up 4 bases, with 10 bases separating them. The CDR3 length is 13 residues. Germline lookup yields CDR1 DFQATT and CDR2 SNEGSKA (reference sequence). V is TRBV20-1 and J is TRBJ1-2; D uncertain. This clonotype was sampled from a woman between 50 and 59 years old in good health. Sequences were obtained from naive T cells sorted from blood. The CDR3 nucleotides are TGCAGTGCTAGAGGCCGGGATGGCTATGGCTACACCTTC. This gives the protein CSARGRDGYGYTF.